This TCR beta chain stems from a study of T cell responses to AZD1222 COVID-19 vaccine. About the research overall: Second-dose timings of about 4 or about 12 weeks were pooled. Broader study findings: Baseline antibody screening turned up just a handful of seropositive AZD1222 recipients. Repertoires in all cases were sampled only once the peak T cell response had passed.

The ends lost 5 bases at V and 3 bases at J; junction bases unmatched: 4. Looked up from germline, CDR1 is SGHDN and CDR2 is FVKESK. The CDR3 has 15 amino acids. Worth noting for this clone: Its antigen is not known.

Libraries were prepared by immunoSEQ multiplex PCR; TCRdb keeps only in-frame clonotypes and omits some of them. The sample has about 110,000 clones, around 84% seen once. Material: peripheral blood, obtained on day 0 of AZD1222 vaccination. This sequence joins TRBV14 and TRBJ2-3; 11 nucleotides line up with TRBD2. The clonotype comes from an adult in good health. The CDR3 DNA follows: TGTGCCAGCAGCTTACTAGCGGGGGTGACAGATACGCAGTATTTT. The encoded protein is CASSLLAGVTDTQYF.